This T cell receptor beta chain derives from a study of OX40 agonist ivuxolimab in advanced cancers. Study as a whole: Prior anti-PD-1, anti-PD-L1 or anti-CTLA-4 therapy was allowed; less than 45% had some.

General study findings and limits: With doses of 0.1 to 3.0 mg/kg, CD4+ and CD8+ blood T cells had undergone clonal expansion by week 6.

The table came from immunoSEQ multiplex PCR; TCRdb's copy has only in-frame clones and leaves some out. The table records about 72,000 clones, roughly 80% of them present only once. Germline V lookup: CDR1 SGHTA, CDR2 FQGTGA. J was trimmed by 5 bases and V by 5 bases; bases with no gene match: 10. The CDR3 extends over 16 amino acids. On this clone itself: Its matching antigen is unknown.

Blood specimens came from baseline, cycle 4 day 1, and cycle 7 day 1. The receptor was derived from an adult with an advanced solid tumor such as melanoma, head and neck, liver or kidney cancer. This sequence joins TRBV7-3 and TRBJ2-2, with 8 bases lining up with TRBD2. The sequencing used CD4+ or CD8+ T cells sorted from blood, collected in a trial of the OX40 agonist ivuxolimab. The CDR3 region is CASSHTSGAQTGELFF. CDR3 sequence (DNA): TGTGCCAGCAGCCATACTAGCGGAGCACAAACCGGGGAGCTGTTTTTT.